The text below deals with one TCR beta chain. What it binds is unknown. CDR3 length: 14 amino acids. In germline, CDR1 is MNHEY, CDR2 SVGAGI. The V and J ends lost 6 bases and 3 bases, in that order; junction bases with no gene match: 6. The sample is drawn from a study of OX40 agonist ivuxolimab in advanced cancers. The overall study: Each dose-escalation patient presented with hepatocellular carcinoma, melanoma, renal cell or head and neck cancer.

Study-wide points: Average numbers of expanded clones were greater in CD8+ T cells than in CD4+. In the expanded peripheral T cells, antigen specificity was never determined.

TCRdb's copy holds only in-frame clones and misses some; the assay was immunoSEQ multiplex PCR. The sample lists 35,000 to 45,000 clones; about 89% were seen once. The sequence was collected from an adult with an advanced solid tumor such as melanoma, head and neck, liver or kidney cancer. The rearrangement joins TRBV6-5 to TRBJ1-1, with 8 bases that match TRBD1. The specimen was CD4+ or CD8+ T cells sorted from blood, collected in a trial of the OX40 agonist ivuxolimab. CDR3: CASRETGADTEAFF. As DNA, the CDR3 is TGTGCCAGCAGGGAGACAGGGGCGGACACTGAAGCTTTCTTT.